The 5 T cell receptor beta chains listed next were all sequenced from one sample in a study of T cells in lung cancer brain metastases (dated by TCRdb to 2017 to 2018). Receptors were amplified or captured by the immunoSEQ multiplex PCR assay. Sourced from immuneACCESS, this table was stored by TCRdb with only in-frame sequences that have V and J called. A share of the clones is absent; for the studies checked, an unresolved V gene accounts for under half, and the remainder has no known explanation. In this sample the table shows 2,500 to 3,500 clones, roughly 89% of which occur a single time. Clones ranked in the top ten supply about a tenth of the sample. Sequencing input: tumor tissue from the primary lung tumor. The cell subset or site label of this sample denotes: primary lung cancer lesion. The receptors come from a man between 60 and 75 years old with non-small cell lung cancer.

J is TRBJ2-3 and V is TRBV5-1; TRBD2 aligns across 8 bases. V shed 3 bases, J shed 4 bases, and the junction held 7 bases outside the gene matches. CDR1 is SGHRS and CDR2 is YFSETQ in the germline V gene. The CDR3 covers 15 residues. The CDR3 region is CASSWGGGSSDTQYF. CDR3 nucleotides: TGCGCCAGCAGCTGGGGCGGGGGGAGCTCAGATACGCAGTATTTT.

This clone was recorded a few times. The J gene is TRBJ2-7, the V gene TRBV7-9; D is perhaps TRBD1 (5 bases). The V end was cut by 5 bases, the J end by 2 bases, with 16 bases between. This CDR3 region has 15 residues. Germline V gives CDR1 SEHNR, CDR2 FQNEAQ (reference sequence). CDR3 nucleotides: TGTGCCAGCAGCCAAGGGGCAGGAACCACCTACGAGCAGTACTTC. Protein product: CASSQGAGTTYEQYF.

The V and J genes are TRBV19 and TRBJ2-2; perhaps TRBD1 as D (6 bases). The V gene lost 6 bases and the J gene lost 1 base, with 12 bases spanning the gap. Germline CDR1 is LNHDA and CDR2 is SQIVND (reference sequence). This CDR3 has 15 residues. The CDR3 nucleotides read TGTGCCAGTAGGGCCGGGACAATGAACACCGGGGAGCTGTTTTTT. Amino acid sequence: CASRAGTMNTGELFF.

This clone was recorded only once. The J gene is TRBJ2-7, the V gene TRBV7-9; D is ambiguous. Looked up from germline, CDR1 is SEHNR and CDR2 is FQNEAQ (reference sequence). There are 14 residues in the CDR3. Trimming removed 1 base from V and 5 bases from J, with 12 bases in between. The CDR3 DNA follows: TGTGCCAGCAGCTTAGGGATTGGGGTGCACGAGCAGTACTTC. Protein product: CASSLGIGVHEQYF.

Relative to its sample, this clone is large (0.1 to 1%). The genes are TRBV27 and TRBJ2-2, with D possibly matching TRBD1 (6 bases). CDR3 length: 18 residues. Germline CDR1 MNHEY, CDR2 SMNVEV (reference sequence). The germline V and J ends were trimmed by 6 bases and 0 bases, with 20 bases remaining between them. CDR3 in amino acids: CASRMVQGPYANTGELFF. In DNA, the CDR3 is TGTGCCAGCAGGATGGTTCAGGGGCCCTACGCGAACACCGGGGAGCTGTTTTTT.